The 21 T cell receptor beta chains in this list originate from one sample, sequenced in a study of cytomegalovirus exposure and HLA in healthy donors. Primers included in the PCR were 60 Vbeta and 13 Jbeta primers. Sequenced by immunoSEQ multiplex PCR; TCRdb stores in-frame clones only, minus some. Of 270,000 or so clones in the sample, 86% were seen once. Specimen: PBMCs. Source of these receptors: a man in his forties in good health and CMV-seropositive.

The CDR3 sequence: CASSLPGQARSGNTIYF. The CDR3 region has the DNA TGTGCCAGCAGCTTGCCGGGACAGGCGCGCTCTGGAAACACCATATATTTT. This chain connects TRBV5-6 to TRBJ1-3; 8 nucleotides align to TRBD1. The V and J ends lost 1 base and 0 bases, in that order; junction bases with no gene match: 6. Germline-derived CDR1 and CDR2 are SGHDT and YYEEEE. The CDR3 has 17 residues.

The CDR3 DNA reads TGTGCCAGCAGCTTAGGCCCGGGACAGGAATCAGGAGGCTACACCTTC. Its translation is CASSLGPGQESGGYTF. The chain links TRBV7-3 to TRBJ1-2, with 8 bases fitting TRBD1. The J segment lost 8 bases and the V segment lost 2 bases, leaving 13 bases of the junction unmatched. Germline assignment: CDR1 SGHTA and CDR2 FQGTGA. This CDR3 comprises 16 residues.

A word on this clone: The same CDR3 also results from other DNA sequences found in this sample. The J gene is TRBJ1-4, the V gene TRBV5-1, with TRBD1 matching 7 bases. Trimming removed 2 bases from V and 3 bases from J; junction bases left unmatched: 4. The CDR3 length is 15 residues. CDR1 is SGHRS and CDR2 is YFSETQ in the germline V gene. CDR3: CASSLYRGSNEKLFF. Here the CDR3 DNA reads TGCGCCAGCAGCTTATACAGGGGCTCTAATGAAAAACTGTTTTTT.

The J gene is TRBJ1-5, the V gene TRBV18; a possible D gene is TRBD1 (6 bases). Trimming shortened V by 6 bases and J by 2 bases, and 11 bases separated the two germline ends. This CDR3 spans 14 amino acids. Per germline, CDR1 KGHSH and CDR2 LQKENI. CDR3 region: CASSSSGGNQPQHF. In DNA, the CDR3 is TGTGCCAGCTCGTCCTCAGGGGGCAATCAGCCCCAGCATTTT. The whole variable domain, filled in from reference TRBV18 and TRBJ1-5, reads NAGVMQNPRHLVRRRGQEARLRCSPMKGHSHVYWYRQLPEEGLKFMVYLQKENIIDESGMPKERFSAEFPKEGPSILRIQQVVRGDSAAYFCASSSSGGNQPQHFGDGTRLSIL.

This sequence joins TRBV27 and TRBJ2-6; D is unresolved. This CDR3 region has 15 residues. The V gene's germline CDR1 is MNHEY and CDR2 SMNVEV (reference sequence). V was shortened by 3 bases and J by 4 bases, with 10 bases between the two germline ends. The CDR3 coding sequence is TGTGCCAGCAGTTTTTTAGATCCGGGGGCCAACGTCCTGACTTTC. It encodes CASSFLDPGANVLTF.

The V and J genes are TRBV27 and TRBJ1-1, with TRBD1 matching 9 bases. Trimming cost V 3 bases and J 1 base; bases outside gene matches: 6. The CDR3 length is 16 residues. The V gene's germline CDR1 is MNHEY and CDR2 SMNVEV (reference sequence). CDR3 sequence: CASSFETGGTNTEAFF. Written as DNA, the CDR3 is TGTGCCAGCAGTTTCGAGACAGGGGGAACGAACACTGAAGCTTTCTTT.

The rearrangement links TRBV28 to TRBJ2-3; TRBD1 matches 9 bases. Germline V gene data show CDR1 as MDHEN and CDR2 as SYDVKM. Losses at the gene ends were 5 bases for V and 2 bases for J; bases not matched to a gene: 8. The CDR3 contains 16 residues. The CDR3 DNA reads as TGTGCCAGCAGTACCCGGGACAGGGCCGACACAGATACGCAGTATTTT. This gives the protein CASSTRDRADTDTQYF.

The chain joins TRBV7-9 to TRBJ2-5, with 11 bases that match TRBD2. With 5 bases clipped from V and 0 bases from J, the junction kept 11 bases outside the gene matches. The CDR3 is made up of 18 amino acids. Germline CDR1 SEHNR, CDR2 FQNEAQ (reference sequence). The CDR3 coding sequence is TGTGCCAGCAGCCCCCTCCTGACTAGCGGGAAGTACCAAGAGACCCAGTACTTC. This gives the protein CASSPLLTSGKYQETQYF.

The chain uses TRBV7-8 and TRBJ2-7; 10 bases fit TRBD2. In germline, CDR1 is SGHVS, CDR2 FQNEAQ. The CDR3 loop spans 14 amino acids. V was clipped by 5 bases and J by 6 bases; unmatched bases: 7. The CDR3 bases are TGTGCCAGCAGCATCCTAGCGGGAGATGGCGAGCAGTACTTC. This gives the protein CASSILAGDGEQYF.

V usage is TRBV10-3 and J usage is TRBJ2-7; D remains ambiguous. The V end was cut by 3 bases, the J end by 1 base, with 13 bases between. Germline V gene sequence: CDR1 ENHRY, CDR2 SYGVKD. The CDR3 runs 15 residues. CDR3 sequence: CAISDEVSNSYEQYF. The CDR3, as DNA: TGTGCCATCAGTGATGAAGTCAGTAATTCCTACGAGCAGTACTTC.

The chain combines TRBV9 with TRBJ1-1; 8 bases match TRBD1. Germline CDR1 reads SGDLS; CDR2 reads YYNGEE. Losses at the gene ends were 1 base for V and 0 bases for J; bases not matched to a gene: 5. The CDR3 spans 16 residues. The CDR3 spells CASSVSKTGVNTEAFF. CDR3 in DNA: TGTGCCAGCAGCGTATCCAAGACAGGGGTGAACACTGAAGCTTTCTTT.

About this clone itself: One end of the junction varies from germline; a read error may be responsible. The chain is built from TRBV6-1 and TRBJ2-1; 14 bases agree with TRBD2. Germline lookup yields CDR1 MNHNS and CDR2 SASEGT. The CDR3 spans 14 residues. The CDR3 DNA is TGTGTCAGCAGGGCGGGACTAGCGGGAGACGAGCAGTTCTTC. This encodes CVSRAGLAGDEQFF.

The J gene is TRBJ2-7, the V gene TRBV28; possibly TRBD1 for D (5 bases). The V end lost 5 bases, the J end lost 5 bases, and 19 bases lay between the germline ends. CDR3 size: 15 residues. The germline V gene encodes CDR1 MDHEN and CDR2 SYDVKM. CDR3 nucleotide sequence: TGTGCCAGCAGTCGAGTTGGCCAGGGAATCGACGAGCAGTACTTC. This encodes CASSRVGQGIDEQYF.

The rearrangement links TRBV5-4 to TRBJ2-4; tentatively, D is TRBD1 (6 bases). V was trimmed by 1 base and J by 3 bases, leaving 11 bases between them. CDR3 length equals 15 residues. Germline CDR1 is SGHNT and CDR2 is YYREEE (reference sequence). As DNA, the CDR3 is TGTGCCAGCAGCTTGCACCAGGGGAGCAAAAACATTCAGTACTTC. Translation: CASSLHQGSKNIQYF. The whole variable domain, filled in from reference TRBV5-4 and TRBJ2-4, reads ETGVTQSPTHLIKTRGQQVTLRCSSQSGHNTVSWYQQALGQGPQFIFQYYREEENGRGNFPPRFSGLQFPNYSSELNVNALELDDSALYLCASSLHQGSKNIQYFGAGTRLSVL.

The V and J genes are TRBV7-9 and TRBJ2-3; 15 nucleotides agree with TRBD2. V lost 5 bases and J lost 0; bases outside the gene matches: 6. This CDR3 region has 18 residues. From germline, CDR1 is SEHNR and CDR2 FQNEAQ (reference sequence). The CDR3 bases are TGTGCCAGCAGCCCCGGGACTAGCGGGAGGCCTAGCACAGATACGCAGTATTTT. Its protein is CASSPGTSGRPSTDTQYF.

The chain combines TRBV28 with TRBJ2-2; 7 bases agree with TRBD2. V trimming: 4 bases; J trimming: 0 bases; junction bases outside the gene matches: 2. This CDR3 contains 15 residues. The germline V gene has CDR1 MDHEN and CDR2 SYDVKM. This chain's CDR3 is CASSSTSPNTGELFF. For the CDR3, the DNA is TGTGCCAGCAGTTCGACTAGCCCGAACACCGGGGAGCTGTTTTTT.

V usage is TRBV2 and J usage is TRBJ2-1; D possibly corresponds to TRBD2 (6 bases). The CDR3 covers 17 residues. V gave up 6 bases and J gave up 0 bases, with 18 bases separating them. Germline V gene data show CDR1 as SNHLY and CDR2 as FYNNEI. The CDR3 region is CASRSNRGYSSYNEQFF. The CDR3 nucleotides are TGTGCCAGCAGATCCAATCGGGGGTACAGCTCCTACAATGAGCAGTTCTTC.

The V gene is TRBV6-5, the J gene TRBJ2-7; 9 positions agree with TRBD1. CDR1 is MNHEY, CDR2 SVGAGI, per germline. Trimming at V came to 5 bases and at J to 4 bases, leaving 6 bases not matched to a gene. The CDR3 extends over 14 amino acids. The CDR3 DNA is TGTGCCAGCAGTCCCGGACAGGGGAAGTACGAGCAGTACTTC. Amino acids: CASSPGQGKYEQYF.

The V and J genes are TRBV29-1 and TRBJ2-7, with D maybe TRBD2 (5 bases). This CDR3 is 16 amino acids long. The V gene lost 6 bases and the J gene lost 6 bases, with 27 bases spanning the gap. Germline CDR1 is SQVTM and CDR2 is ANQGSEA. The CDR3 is CSVLLRRSALLGEQYF. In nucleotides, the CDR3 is TGCAGCGTCCTCCTCAGACGTAGCGCCTTGTTGGGCGAGCAGTACTTC.

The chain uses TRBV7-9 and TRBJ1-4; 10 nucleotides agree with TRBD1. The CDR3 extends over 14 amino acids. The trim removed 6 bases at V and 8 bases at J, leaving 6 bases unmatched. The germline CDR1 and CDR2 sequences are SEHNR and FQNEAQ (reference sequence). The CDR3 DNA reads TGTGCCAGCAGGACAGGGGGCTCCGCCGAAAAACTGTTTTTT. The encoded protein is CASRTGGSAEKLFF. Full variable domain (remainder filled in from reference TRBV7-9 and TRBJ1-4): DTGVSQNPRHKITKRGQNVTFRCDPISEHNRLYWYRQTLGQGPEFLTYFQNEAQLEKSRLLSDRFSAERPKGSFSTLEIQRTEQGDSAMYLCASRTGGSAEKLFFGSGTQLSVL.

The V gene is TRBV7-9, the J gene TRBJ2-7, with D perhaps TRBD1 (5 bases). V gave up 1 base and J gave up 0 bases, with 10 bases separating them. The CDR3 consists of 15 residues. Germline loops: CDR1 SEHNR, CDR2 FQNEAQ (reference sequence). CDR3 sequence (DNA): TGTGCCAGCAGCTTAGGACAGACCAGCTCCTACGAGCAGTACTTC. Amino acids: CASSLGQTSSYEQYF.